Listed below are T cell receptor beta chains from one sample, sequenced in a study of identifying expanded T cells in peripheral blood. Produced via immunoSEQ multiplex PCR; TCRdb's table is partial and in-frame only. Among about 130,000 clones listed, 80% to 90% were seen once. Sequenced input: blood. The receptors were gathered from a person between 18 and 75 years old in good health. CDR3s include the opening cysteine and the closing phenylalanine or tryptophan. A D gene is named only where the DNA matches it firmly. Only some rows state a clone size, as once, few, many or a class for expanded clones.

once,TRBD1,TRBV14,TRBJ2-7,CASSQDDRGPYEQYF,TGTGCCAGCAGCCAAGACGACAGGGGGCCCTACGAGCAGTACTTC
NA,TRBD1,TRBV27,TRBJ1-1,CASSSRQGNTEAFF,TGTGCCAGCAGTTCTCGACAGGGGAACACTGAAGCTTTCTTT
NA,TRBD2,TRBV14,TRBJ2-3,CASSHQTSGRGSDTQYF,TGTGCCAGCAGCCACCAGACTAGCGGGAGAGGTTCAGATACGCAGTATTTT
NA,NA,TRBV7-7,TRBJ2-1,CASSQLGYNEQFF,TGTGCCAGCAGCCAGTTAGGGTACAATGAGCAGTTCTTC
NA,NA,TRBV7-9,TRBJ1-2,CASSRDQNYGYTF,TGTGCCAGCAGCCGGGACCAAAACTATGGCTACACCTTC
NA,NA,TRBV4-2,TRBJ2-7,CASSQDPGQYEQYF,TGTGCCAGCAGCCAAGATCCGGGCCAGTACGAGCAGTACTTC
few,NA,TRBV16,TRBJ1-2,CASSQGYQDGYTF,TGTGCCAGCAGCCAAGGGTACCAGGATGGCTACACCTTC
NA,TRBD2,TRBV2,TRBJ2-5,CASTRTSGGKETQYF,TGTGCCAGCACAAGGACTAGCGGGGGTAAAGAGACCCAGTACTTC
NA,TRBD2,TRBV19,TRBJ2-2,CASSRTSGSSGELFF,TGTGCCAGTAGTCGGACTAGCGGGAGTAGCGGGGAGCTGTTTTTT
NA,NA,TRBV2,TRBJ1-2,CASSAVGGYTF,TGTGCCAGCAGTGCCGTTGGGGGCTACACCTTC
NA,NA,TRBV19,TRBJ2-7,CASSIDSRGLEQYF,TGTGCCAGTAGTATAGATTCACGGGGGCTCGAGCAGTACTTC
NA,NA,TRBV6-1,TRBJ2-7,CASSRGWGAVDEQYF,TGTGCCAGCAGTCGGGGGTGGGGGGCCGTGGACGAGCAGTACTTC
NA,NA,TRBV9,TRBJ2-1,CASSVGQVPSRSYNEQFF,TGTGCCAGCAGCGTAGGACAGGTACCTAGTCGGTCCTACAATGAGCAGTTCTTC
NA,NA,TRBV4-2,TRBJ1-5,CASSQARAGSNQPQHF,TGTGCCAGCAGCCAAGCCCGGGCAGGAAGCAATCAGCCCCAGCATTTT
NA,NA,TRBV5-1,TRBJ1-1,CASSLELDGTEAFF,TGCGCCAGCAGCTTGGAACTTGATGGCACTGAAGCTTTCTTT
once,TRBD1,TRBV5-4,TRBJ1-1,CASSSRTGTNTEAFF,TGTGCCAGCAGCTCCCGGACAGGGACGAACACTGAAGCTTTCTTT
NA,NA,TRBV28,TRBJ1-1,CASSYLGVGTPNTEAFF,TGTGCCAGCAGTTACTTGGGGGTAGGGACACCAAACACTGAAGCTTTCTTT
NA,NA,TRBV7-2,TRBJ2-1,CASSLTKDNEQFF,TGTGCCAGCAGCTTAACTAAAGACAATGAGCAGTTCTTC
NA,NA,TRBV6-6,TRBJ1-3,CASIRSGKGNTIYF,TGTGCCAGCATTCGGTCCGGGAAAGGAAACACCATATATTTT
once,TRBD2,TRBV9,TRBJ2-1,CASSLGLAAASEQFF,TGTGCCAGCAGCCTAGGACTAGCCGCAGCAAGTGAGCAGTTCTTC
NA,NA,TRBV27,TRBJ2-7,CASSRSYGDEQYF,TGTGCCAGCAGCCGCTCGTACGGGGACGAGCAGTACTTC
NA,NA,TRBV6-6,TRBJ2-1,CASSYSRTPLLSEQFF,TGTGCCAGCAGTTACTCAAGGACTCCCCTGCTAAGTGAGCAGTTCTTC
once,TRBD2,TRBV7-6,TRBJ2-6,CASSLMAGGRYSGANVLTF,TGTGCCAGCAGCTTAATGGCGGGAGGGCGATATTCTGGGGCCAACGTCCTGACTTTC
NA,NA,TRBV11-1,TRBJ2-2,CASSSFGKNTGELFF,TGTGCCAGCAGCTCGTTCGGGAAAAACACCGGGGAGCTGTTTTTT
once,NA,TRBV11-2,TRBJ2-3,CASSPPRGTDTQYF,TGTGCCAGCAGCCCCCCCCGAGGCACAGATACGCAGTATTTT
NA,NA,TRBV27,TRBJ2-5,CASSFGTAPGETQYF,TGTGCCAGCAGCTTTGGGACCGCCCCTGGGGAGACCCAGTACTTC
NA,NA,TRBV4-1,TRBJ2-7,CASSQDTRSYEQYF,TGCGCCAGCAGCCAAGATACTCGGTCCTACGAGCAGTACTTC
NA,NA,TRBV29-1,TRBJ1-4,CSVEGRNNEKLFF,TGCAGCGTTGAAGGGCGAAATAATGAAAAACTGTTTTTT
NA,NA,TRBV25-1,TRBJ2-3,CASSRQGTDTQYF,TGTGCCAGCAGTCGGCAGGGAACAGATACGCAGTATTTT
NA,TRBD1,TRBV18,TRBJ1-2,CASSPQHTGDLGYTF,TGTGCCAGCTCACCGCAACACACAGGGGATTTAGGCTACACCTTC
NA,NA,TRBV27,TRBJ2-7,CASSIGLATAYEQYF,TGTGCCAGCTCCATAGGGCTAGCGACGGCCTACGAGCAGTACTTC
NA,NA,TRBV6-1,TRBJ2-1,CASTLDGYNEQFF,TGTGCCAGCACGCTCGACGGGTACAATGAGCAGTTCTTC
NA,NA,TRBV12-5,TRBJ2-2,CASGTGPGELFF,TGTGCTAGTGGCACAGGGCCCGGGGAGCTGTTTTTT
NA,NA,TRBV12-5,TRBJ1-2,CASGPEGDGYTF,TGTGCTAGTGGTCCGGAGGGGGATGGCTACACCTTC
NA,NA,TRBV7-8,TRBJ2-7,CASSLGSGGLEQYF,TGTGCCAGCAGCTTAGGTAGCGGAGGCCTCGAGCAGTACTTC
NA,NA,TRBV4-1,TRBJ2-2,CASSHLGLANTGELFF,TGCGCCAGCAGCCATTTAGGGTTAGCCAACACCGGGGAGCTGTTTTTT
NA,NA,TRBV15,TRBJ2-3,CATSNLGETTDTQYF,TGTGCCACCAGCAACCTGGGCGAGACCACAGATACGCAGTATTTT
NA,NA,TRBV28,TRBJ1-3,CASSLSQGTGNTIYF,TGTGCCAGCAGTTTATCTCAGGGGACTGGAAACACCATATATTTT
NA,NA,TRBV5-4,TRBJ2-7,CASSSDSAYEQYF,TGTGCCAGCAGCTCTGACAGTGCCTACGAGCAGTACTTC
NA,TRBD1,TRBV19,TRBJ1-1,CASSHGQEFEAFF,TGTGCCAGTAGTCACGGACAGGAGTTTGAAGCTTTCTTT
once,TRBD1,TRBV10-2,TRBJ2-7,CASSEGGQSYEQYF,TGCGCCAGCAGTGAGGGGGGACAGTCCTACGAGCAGTACTTC
NA,NA,TRBV4-2,TRBJ1-2,CASSQGGESYGYTF,TGTGCCAGCAGCCAAGGAGGGGAGAGCTATGGCTACACCTTC
NA,NA,TRBV15,TRBJ1-2,CATSRDLGGFGSRGYTF,TGTGCCACCAGCAGAGATTTGGGCGGATTCGGTTCTCGGGGCTACACCTTC
NA,TRBD1,TRBV6-1,TRBJ2-1,CASRKVDRGDEQFF,TGTGCCAGCAGGAAAGTAGACAGGGGAGATGAGCAGTTCTTC
NA,NA,TRBV11-3,TRBJ1-1,CASSFSGMNTEAFF,TGTGCCAGCAGCTTTTCCGGGATGAACACTGAAGCTTTCTTT
NA,NA,TRBV6-5,TRBJ2-7,CASSFAGTQTYEQYF,TGTGCCAGCAGTTTTGCCGGGACCCAAACCTACGAGCAGTACTTC
few,NA,TRBV7-2,TRBJ2-3,CASSLVAGTVDTQYF,TGTGCCAGCAGCTTGGTGGCGGGGACGGTAGATACGCAGTATTTT
NA,NA,TRBV9,TRBJ1-2,CASSVEGSGGYTF,TGTGCCAGCAGCGTAGAGGGCAGTGGTGGCTACACCTTC
NA,TRBD1,TRBV5-5,TRBJ1-2,CASSLDPGGGGNYGYTF,TGTGCCAGCAGCTTGGATCCAGGGGGCGGTGGGAACTATGGCTACACCTTC
once,TRBD2,TRBV19,TRBJ2-2,CASTTAGGQAGELFF,TGTGCCAGTACAACAGCGGGAGGGCAGGCCGGGGAGCTGTTTTTT
NA,NA,TRBV5-5,TRBJ1-2,CASSLAGGGGYGYTF,TGTGCCAGCAGCTTGGCCGGAGGAGGTGGCTATGGCTACACCTTC
NA,NA,TRBV30,TRBJ1-4,CAWSVHGEKLFF,TGTGCCTGGAGTGTACACGGTGAAAAACTGTTTTTT
NA,NA,TRBV7-8,TRBJ2-5,CASSLAGGLAEETQYF,TGTGCCAGCAGCTTAGCGGGAGGCCTAGCTGAAGAGACCCAGTACTTC
NA,NA,TRBV11-3,TRBJ2-7,CASSQDWRQSYEQYF,TGTGCCAGCAGCCAAGATTGGCGACAGTCCTACGAGCAGTACTTC
NA,TRBD2,TRBV10-3,TRBJ2-3,CAISVGRGEDTQYF,TGTGCCATCAGTGTTGGGAGGGGAGAAGATACGCAGTATTTT
NA,TRBD1,TRBV6-6,TRBJ2-7,CASRPGQTLYEQYF,TGTGCCAGCAGGCCGGGACAGACCCTATACGAGCAGTACTTC
NA,NA,TRBV5-4,TRBJ1-2,CASSVQGLGGYTF,TGTGCCAGCAGCGTTCAGGGGTTGGGGGGCTACACCTTC
NA,TRBD1,TRBV5-1,TRBJ2-1,CASSFDGTDLLF,TGCGCCAGCAGCTTCGATGGGACAGACCTCCTCTTC
NA,NA,TRBV7-3,TRBJ2-7,CASSSGPSYEQYF,TGTGCCAGCAGCTCGGGACCTTCCTACGAGCAGTACTTC